This TCR beta chain was observed in a study of T cell responses to AZD1222 COVID-19 vaccine. Overall study: Investigators merged groups given second doses at roughly 4 or roughly 12 weeks.

The study, taken as a whole, reports: Clonal diversity may have been underestimated, and the donors were mostly white British, with more females than males. Epitopes outside B.1.351 and B.1.1.7 mutated regions reportedly drew nearly half of spike TCRs. Two AZD1222 doses significantly raised spike-specific TCR breadth and depth over controls.

The germline CDR1 and CDR2 sequences are MNHEY and SMNVEV (reference sequence). V lost 4 bases and J 5 bases, leaving 5 bases between the germline ends. The CDR3 consists of 11 residues. Notes on this clone: No antigen is known for it.

Measured with immunoSEQ multiplex PCR; TCRdb has only the in-frame clones, and not every one. The data hold approximately 150,000 clones, with approximately 93% observed a single time. The sample was peripheral blood, taken on day 0 of AZD1222 vaccination. This rearrangement joins TRBV27 to TRBJ1-2; D not resolved. The sequence came from an adult in good health. The CDR3 region has the DNA TGTGCCAGCAGTTCCCGATATGGCTACACCTTC. Amino acid sequence: CASSSRYGYTF.